This is a list of T cell receptor beta chains from one sample in a study of blood T cell repertoires in COVID-19. Method: immunoSEQ multiplex PCR; TCRdb's copy keeps in-frame clones and lacks some. Of about 320,000 clones in the sample, 70% to 90% were seen once. Sequencing was carried out using peripheral blood. These receptors all come from a man aged 18 to 30 who had recovered from COVID-19. CDR3s leave out the opening cysteine and the closing phenylalanine or tryptophan.

v_gene	len	CDR3aa
TRBV27	10	ASSLGGGLAF
TRBV19	13	ASSTQGLPGNEQF
TRBV29-1	14	SVDTARGTLGWGYT
TRBV15	13	ATSRGNSGKETQY
TRBV3-1/TRBV3-2	13	ASSQAGTAYNEQF
TRBV5-1	13	ASSLGQGGRNEQF
TRBV6-2/TRBV6-3	16	ASSKTSGRAGGTDTQY
TRBV27	12	ASSFGERYNEQF
TRBV18	12	ASSPGQTSYEQY
TRBV29-1	9	SVSLLTEAF
TRBV19	11	ASSPVGRGEQY
TRBV30	13	AWSPTGGGFHGYT
TRBV7-8	14	ASSPGPGVYIYEQY
TRBV10-2	13	ASSELRLAVYEQY
TRBV9	15	ASTFTPSWSSGNTIY
TRBV5-8	14	ASSIGTSGSNNEQF
TRBV6-5	10	ATSGVGDEQY
TRBV7-6	14	ASSLIGVLGTDTQY
TRBV29-1	9	SVMGGTEAF
TRBV5-1	14	ASSLAGGTFSYEQY
TRBV27	13	ASKSWTGAPDEQY
TRBV7-9	14	ASSFLGRETGETQY
TRBV7-8	12	ASSPAGSNQPQH